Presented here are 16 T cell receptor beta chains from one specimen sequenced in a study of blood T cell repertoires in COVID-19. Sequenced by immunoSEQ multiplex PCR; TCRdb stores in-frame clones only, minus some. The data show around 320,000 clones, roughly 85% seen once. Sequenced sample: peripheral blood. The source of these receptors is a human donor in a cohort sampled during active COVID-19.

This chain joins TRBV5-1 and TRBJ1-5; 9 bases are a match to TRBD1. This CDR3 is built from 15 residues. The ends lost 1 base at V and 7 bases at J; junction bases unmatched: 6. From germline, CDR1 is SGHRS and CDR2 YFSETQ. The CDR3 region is CASSLTGGIGQPQHF. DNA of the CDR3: TGCGCCAGCAGCTTGACAGGGGGCATCGGCCAGCCCCAGCATTTT.

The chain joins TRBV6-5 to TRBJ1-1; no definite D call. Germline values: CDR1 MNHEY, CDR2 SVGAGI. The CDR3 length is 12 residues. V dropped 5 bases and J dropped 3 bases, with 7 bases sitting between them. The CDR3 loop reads CASSRLDTEAFF. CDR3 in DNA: TGTGCCAGCAGTAGACTCGACACTGAAGCTTTCTTT.

The CDR3 loop reads CAWTLTGDAEAFF. The CDR3 DNA reads TGTGCCTGGACACTCACAGGGGACGCTGAAGCTTTCTTT. The V call is TRBV30, the J call TRBJ1-1, with 7 bases fitting TRBD1. The germline CDR1 and CDR2 sequences are GTSNPN and SVGIG (reference sequence). J lost 6 bases, V lost 4 bases, and 8 bases had no gene match. CDR3 size: 13 residues.

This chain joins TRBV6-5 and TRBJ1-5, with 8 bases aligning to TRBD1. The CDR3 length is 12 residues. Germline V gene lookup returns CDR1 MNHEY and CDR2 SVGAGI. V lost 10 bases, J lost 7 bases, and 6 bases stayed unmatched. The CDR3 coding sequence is TGTGCCATCGACAGGGGAGGGCAGCCCCAGCATTTT. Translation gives CAIDRGGQPQHF.

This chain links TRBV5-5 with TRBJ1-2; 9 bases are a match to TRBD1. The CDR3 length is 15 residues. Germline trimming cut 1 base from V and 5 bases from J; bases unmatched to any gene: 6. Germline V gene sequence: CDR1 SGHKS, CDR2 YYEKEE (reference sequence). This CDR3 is CASSLRDRDGYGYTF. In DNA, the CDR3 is TGTGCCAGCAGCTTGAGGGACAGGGATGGGTATGGCTACACCTTC.

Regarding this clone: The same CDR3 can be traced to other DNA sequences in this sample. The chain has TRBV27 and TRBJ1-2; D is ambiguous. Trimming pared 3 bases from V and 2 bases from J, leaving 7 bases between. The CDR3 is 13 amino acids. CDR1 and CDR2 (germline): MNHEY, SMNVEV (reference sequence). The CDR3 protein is CASSLGRNYGYTF. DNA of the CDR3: TGTGCCAGCAGTTTGGGCAGAAACTATGGCTACACCTTC.

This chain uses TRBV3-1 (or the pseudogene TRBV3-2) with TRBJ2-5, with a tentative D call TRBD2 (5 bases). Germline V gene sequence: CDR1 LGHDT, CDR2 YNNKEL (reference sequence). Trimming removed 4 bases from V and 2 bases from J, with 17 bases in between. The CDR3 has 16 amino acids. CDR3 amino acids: CASSPKRLAQQETQYF. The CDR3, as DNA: TGTGCCAGCAGCCCAAAAAGGCTAGCCCAACAAGAGACCCAGTACTTC.

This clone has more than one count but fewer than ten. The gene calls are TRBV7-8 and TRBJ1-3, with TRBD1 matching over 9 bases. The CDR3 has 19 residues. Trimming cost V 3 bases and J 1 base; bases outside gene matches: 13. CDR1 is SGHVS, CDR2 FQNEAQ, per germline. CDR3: CASSLFPGQGNPSGNTIYF. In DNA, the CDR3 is TGTGCCAGCAGCTTGTTCCCGGGACAGGGTAATCCTTCTGGAAACACCATATATTTT.

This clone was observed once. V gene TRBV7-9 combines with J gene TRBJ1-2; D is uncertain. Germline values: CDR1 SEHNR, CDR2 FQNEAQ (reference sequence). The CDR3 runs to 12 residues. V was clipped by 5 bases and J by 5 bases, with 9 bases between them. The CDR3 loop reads CASSPVTYGYTF. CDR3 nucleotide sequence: TGTGCCAGCAGCCCGGTTACTTATGGCTACACCTTC.

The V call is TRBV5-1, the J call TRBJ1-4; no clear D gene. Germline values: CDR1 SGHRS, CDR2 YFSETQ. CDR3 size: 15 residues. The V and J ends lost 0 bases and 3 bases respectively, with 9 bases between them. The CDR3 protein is CASSLGYGANEKLFF. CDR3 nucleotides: TGCGCCAGCAGCTTGGGGTACGGGGCTAATGAAAAACTGTTTTTT. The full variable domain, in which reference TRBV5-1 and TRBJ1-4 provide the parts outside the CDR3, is KAGVTQTPRYLIKTRGQQVTLSCSPISGHRSVSWYQQTPGQGLQFLFEYFSETQRNKGNFPGRFSGRQFSNSRSEMNVSTLELGDSALYLCASSLGYGANEKLFFGSGTQLSVL.

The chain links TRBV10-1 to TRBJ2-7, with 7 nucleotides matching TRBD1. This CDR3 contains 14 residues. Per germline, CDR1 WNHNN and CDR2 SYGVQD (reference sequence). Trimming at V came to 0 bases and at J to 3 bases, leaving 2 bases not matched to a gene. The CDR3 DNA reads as TGCGCCAGCAGTGAGTCGGACAGGCGCTACGAGCAGTACTTC. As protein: CASSESDRRYEQYF.

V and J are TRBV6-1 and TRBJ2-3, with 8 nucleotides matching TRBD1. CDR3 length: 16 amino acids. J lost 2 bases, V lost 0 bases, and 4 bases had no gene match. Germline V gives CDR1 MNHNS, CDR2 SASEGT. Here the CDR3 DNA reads TGTGCCAGCAGTGAAGCCCGGACAGGGTACACAGATACGCAGTATTTT. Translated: CASSEARTGYTDTQYF.

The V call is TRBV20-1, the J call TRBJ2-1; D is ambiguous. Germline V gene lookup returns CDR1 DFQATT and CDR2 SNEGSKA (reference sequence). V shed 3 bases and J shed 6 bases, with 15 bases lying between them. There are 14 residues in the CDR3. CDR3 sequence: CSASDGFDFNEQFF. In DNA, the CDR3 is TGCAGTGCTAGTGATGGGTTTGACTTCAATGAGCAGTTCTTC.

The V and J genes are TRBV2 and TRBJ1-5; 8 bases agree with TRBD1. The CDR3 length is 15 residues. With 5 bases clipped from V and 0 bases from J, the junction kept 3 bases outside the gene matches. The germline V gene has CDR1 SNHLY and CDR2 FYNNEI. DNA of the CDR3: TGTGCCAGCAGTCGGGGGACAGGTAGCAATCAGCCCCAGCATTTT. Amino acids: CASSRGTGSNQPQHF.

CDR3 DNA sequence: TGTGCCAGTAGTATAGGTCCAGGTAACACTGAAGCTTTCTTT. Translated, it gives CASSIGPGNTEAFF. The chain employs TRBV19 and TRBJ1-1; D is uncertain. Germline CDR1 and CDR2: LNHDA and SQIVND (reference sequence). This CDR3 comprises 14 residues. Trimming shortened V by 1 base and J by 2 bases, and 8 bases separated the two germline ends.

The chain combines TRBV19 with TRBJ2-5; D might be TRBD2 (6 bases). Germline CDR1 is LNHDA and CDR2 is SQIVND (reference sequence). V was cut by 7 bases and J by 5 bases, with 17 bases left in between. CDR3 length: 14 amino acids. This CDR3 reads CASKGLGLDETQYF. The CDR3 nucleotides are TGTGCCAGTAAGGGACTGGGCCTTGACGAGACCCAGTACTTC.